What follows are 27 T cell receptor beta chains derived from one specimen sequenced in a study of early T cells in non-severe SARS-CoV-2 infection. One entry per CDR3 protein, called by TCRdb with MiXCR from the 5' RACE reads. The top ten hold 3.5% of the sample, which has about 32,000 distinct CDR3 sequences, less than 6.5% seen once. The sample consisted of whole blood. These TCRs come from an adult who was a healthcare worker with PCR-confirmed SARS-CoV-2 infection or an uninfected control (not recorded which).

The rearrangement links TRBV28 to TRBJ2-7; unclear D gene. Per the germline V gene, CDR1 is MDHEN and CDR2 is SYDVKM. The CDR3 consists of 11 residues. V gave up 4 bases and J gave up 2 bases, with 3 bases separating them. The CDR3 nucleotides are TGTGCCAGCAGTTCCGCCTACGAGCAGTACTTC. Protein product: CASSSAYEQYF.

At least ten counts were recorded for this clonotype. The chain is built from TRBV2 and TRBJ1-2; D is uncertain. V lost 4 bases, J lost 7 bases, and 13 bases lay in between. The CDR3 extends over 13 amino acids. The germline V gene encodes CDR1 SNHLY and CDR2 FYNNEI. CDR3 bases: TGTGCCAGCAGTGTGGCAGGCTCCTTTGGCTACACCTTC. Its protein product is CASSVAGSFGYTF.

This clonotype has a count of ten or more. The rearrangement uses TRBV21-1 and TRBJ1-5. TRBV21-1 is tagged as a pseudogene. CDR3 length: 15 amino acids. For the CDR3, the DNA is TGTGCCAGCAGCAAACCGATATTGGGCAATCAGCCCCAGCATTTT. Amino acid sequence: CASSKPILGNQPQHF.

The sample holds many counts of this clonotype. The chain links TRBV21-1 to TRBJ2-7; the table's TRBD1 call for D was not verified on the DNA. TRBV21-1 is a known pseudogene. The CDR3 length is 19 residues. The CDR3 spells CASSKVSAGTPRIFYEQYF. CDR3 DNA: TGTGCCAGCAGCAAAGTTTCGGCAGGTACCCCTCGGATCTTCTACGAGCAGTACTTC.

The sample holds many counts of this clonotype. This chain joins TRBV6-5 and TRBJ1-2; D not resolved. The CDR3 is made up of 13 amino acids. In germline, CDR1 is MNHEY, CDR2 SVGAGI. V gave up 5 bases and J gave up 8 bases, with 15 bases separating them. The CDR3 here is CASSLYMGGGYTF. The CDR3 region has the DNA TGTGCCAGCAGTCTTTACATGGGCGGCGGCTACACCTTC.

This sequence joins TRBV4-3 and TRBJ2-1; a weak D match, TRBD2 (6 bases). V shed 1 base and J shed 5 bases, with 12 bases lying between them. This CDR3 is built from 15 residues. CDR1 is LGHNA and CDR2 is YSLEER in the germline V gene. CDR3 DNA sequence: TGCGCCAGCAGCCAAGGGTCGGGACTCAACAATGAGCAGTTCTTC. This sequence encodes CASSQGSGLNNEQFF.

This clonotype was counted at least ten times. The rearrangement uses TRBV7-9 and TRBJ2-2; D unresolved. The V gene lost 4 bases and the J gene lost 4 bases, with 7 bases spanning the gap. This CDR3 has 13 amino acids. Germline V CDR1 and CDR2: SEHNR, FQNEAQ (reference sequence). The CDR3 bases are TGTGCCAGCAGCTCTCACGGCACCGGGGAGCTGTTTTTT. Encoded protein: CASSSHGTGELFF.

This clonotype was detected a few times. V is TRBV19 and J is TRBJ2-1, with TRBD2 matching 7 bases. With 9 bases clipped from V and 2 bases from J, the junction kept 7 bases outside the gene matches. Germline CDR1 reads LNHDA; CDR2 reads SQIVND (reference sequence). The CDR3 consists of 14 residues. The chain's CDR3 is CASIGRVAYNEQFF. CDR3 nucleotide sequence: TGTGCCAGCATAGGGAGGGTGGCCTACAATGAGCAGTTCTTC.

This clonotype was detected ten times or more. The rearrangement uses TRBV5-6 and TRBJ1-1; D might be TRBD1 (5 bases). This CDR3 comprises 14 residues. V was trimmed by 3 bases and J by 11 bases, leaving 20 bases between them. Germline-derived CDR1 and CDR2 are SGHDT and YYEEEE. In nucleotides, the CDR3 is TGTGCCAGCAGCTCGAGGATGGAATCGGGGCGGGCTTTCTTT. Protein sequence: CASSSRMESGRAFF.

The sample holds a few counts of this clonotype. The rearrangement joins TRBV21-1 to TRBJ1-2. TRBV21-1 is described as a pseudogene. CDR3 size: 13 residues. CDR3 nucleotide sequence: TGTGCCAGCAGCAAAGTGAACCGTTATGGCTACACCTTC. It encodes CASSKVNRYGYTF.

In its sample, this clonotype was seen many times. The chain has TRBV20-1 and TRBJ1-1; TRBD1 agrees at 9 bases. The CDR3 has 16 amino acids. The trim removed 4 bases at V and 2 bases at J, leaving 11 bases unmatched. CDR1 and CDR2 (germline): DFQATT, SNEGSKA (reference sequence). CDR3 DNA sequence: TGCAGTGCTAAGGCTCGCGGGACAGGGATTAACACTGAAGCTTTCTTT. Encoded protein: CSAKARGTGINTEAFF.

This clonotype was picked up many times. The CDR3 DNA reads as TGTGCCAGCAGTTACTCGATGTCCACCAGGGGTGGAAACACCATATATTTT. Protein product: CASSYSMSTRGGNTIYF. This chain links TRBV6-5 with TRBJ1-3; D is possibly TRBD1 (6 bases). The V and J ends lost 0 bases and 3 bases respectively, with 15 bases between them. The CDR3 is 17 amino acids. The germline CDR1 and CDR2 sequences are MNHEY and SVGAGI.

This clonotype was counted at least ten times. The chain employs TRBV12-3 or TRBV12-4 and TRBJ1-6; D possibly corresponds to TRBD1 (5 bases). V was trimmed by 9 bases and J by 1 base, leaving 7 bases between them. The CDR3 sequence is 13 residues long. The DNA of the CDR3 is TGTGCCAGTCAGGGTTCCTATAATTCACCCCTCCACTTT. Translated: CASQGSYNSPLHF.

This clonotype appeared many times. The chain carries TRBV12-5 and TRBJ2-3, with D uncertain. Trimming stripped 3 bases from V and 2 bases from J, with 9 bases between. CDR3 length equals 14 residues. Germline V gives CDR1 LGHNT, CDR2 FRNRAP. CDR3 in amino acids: CASGLEIPTDTQYF. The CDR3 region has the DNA TGTGCTAGTGGTTTAGAGATCCCCACAGATACGCAGTATTTT.

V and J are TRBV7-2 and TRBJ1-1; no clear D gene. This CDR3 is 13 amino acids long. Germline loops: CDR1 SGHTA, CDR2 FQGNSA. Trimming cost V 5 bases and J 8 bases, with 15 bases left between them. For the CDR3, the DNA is TGTGCCAGCAGCCCATCACAAGGATCAGAAGCTTTCTTT. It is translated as CASSPSQGSEAFF.

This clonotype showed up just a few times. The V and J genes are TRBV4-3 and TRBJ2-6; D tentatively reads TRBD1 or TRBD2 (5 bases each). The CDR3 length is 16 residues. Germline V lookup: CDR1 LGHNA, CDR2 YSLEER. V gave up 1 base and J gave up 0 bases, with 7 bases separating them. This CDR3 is CASSQGGFSGANVLTF. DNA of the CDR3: TGCGCCAGCAGCCAAGGGGGGTTCTCTGGGGCCAACGTCCTGACTTTC.

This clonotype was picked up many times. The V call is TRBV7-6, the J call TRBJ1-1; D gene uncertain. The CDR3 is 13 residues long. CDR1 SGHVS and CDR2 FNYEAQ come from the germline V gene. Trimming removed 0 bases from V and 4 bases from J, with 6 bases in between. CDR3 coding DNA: TGTGCCAGCAGCTTAGCCTGGCTCACTGAAGCTTTCTTT. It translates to CASSLAWLTEAFF.

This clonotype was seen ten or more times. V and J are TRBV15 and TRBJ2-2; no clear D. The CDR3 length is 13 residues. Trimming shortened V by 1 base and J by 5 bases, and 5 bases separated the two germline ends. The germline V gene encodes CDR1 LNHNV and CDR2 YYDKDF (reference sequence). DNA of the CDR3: TGTGCCACCAGCAGAGTTGGGACCGGGGAGCTGTTTTTT. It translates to CATSRVGTGELFF.

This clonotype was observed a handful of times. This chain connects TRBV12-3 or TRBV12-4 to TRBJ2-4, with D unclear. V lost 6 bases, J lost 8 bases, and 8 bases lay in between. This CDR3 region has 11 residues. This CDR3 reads CASSLDHIQYF. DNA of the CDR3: TGTGCCAGCAGCCTTGATCACATTCAGTACTTC.

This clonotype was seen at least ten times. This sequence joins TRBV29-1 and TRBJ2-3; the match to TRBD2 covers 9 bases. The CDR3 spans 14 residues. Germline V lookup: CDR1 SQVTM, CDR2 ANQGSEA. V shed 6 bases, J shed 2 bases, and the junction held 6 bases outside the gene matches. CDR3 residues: CSVAWTSATDTQYF. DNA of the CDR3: TGCAGCGTCGCCTGGACTAGCGCCACAGATACGCAGTATTTT.

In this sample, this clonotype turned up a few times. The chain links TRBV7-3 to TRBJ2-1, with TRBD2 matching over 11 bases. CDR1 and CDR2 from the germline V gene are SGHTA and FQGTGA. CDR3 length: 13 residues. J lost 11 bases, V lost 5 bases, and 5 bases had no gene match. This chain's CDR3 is CASSPGTSGKQFF. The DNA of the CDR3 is TGTGCCAGCAGCCCGGGGACTAGCGGAAAGCAGTTCTTC.

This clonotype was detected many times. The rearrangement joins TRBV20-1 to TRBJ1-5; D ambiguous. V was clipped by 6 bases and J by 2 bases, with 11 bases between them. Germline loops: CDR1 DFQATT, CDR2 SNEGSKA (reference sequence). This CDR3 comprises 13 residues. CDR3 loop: CSASQPGNQPQHF. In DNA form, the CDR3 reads TGCAGTGCGTCACAGCCGGGCAATCAGCCCCAGCATTTT.

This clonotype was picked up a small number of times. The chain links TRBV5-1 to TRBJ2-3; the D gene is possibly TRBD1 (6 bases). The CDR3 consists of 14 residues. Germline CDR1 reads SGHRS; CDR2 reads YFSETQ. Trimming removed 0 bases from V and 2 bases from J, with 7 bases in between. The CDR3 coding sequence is TGCGCCAGCAGCTTGGGACAGGACACAGATACGCAGTATTTT. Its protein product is CASSLGQDTDTQYF.

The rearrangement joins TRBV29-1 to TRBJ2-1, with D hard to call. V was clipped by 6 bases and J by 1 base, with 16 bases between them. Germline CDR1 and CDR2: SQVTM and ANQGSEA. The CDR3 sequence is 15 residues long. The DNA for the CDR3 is TGCAGCGTCGTCTCTGTGAGACGTTCCTACAATGAGCAGTTCTTC. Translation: CSVVSVRRSYNEQFF.

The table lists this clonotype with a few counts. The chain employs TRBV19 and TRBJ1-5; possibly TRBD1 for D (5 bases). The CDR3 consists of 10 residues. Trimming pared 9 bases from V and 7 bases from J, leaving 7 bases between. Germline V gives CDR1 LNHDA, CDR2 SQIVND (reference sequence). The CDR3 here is CASGGQPQHF. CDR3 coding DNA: TGTGCCAGCGGGGGGCAGCCCCAGCATTTT.

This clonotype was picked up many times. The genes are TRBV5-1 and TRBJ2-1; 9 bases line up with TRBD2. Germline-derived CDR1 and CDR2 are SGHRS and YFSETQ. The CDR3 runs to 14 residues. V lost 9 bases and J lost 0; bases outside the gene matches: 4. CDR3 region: CATNSGSSYNEQFF. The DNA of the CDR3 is TGCGCCACCAATAGCGGGAGCTCCTACAATGAGCAGTTCTTC.

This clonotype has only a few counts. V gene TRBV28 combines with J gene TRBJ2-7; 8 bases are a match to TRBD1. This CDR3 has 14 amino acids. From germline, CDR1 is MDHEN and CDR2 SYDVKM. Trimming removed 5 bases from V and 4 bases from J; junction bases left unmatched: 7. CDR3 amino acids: CASSTMTGAYEQYF. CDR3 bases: TGTGCCAGCAGTACCATGACAGGGGCTTACGAGCAGTACTTC.